This entry lists 7 T cell receptor beta chains sequenced from one sample in a study of OX40 agonist ivuxolimab in advanced cancers. The assay was immunoSEQ multiplex PCR, and TCRdb's table has in-frame clones only and misses some. Among about 60,000 clones listed, about 85% were seen once. The material was CD4+ or CD8+ T cells sorted from blood, obtained in a trial of the OX40 agonist ivuxolimab. Receptor source: an adult with an advanced solid tumor such as melanoma, head and neck, liver or kidney cancer.

V gene TRBV5-1 combines with J gene TRBJ2-7; 8 nucleotides match TRBD2. From germline, CDR1 is SGHRS and CDR2 YFSETQ. The CDR3 runs to 17 residues. After removal of 0 bases from V and 4 bases from J, the junction contained 12 bases not matched to a gene. This CDR3 is CASSLGLLAGGRYEQYF. CDR3 coding DNA: TGCGCCAGCAGCTTGGGCCTATTGGCGGGAGGTCGTTACGAGCAGTACTTC.

This chain uses TRBV11-3 with TRBJ2-7; a possible D gene is TRBD1 (6 bases). This CDR3 has 15 residues. Germline-derived CDR1 and CDR2 are SGHNT and YENEEA. V lost 0 bases and J lost 2, with 11 bases in between. The CDR3 bases are TGTGCCAGCAGCTTAGATACGAACAGGGCCTACGAGCAGTACTTC. Its translation is CASSLDTNRAYEQYF.

This clone has a handful of counts. J is TRBJ2-3 and V is TRBV6-1; TRBD2 aligns across 7 bases. Per germline, CDR1 MNHNS and CDR2 SASEGT. V lost 3 bases and J lost 2; bases outside the gene matches: 5. The CDR3 has 15 amino acids. CDR3 amino acids: CASSDRGSITDTQYF. The CDR3 bases are TGTGCCAGCAGTGACCGCGGGAGCATCACAGATACGCAGTATTTT.

This chain links TRBV11-3 with TRBJ2-4; maybe TRBD1 (5 bases). Germline lookup yields CDR1 SGHNT and CDR2 YENEEA. Deletions cut 5 bases from V and 0 bases from J, with 23 bases between. This CDR3 contains 19 residues. In nucleotides, the CDR3 is TGTGCCAGCAGCCTTAGCAGAGGCGACAGAACTATAGCCAAAAACATTCAGTACTTC. Its translation: CASSLSRGDRTIAKNIQYF.

CDR3 residues: CASRLVPATGGAFF. In nucleotides, the CDR3 is TGTGCAAGTCGCTTAGTTCCGGCAACGGGAGGAGCTTTCTTT. The genes are TRBV12-2 and TRBJ1-1. TRBV12-2 is given as a pseudogene. The CDR3 totals 14 residues.

The V gene is TRBV11-2, the J gene TRBJ2-7; no reliable D call. Per the germline V gene, CDR1 is SGHAT and CDR2 is FQNNGV. CDR3 length: 14 amino acids. V was trimmed by 1 base and J by 5 bases, leaving 12 bases between them. The CDR3 nucleotides read TGTGCCAGCAGCTTAGGCGCCCTGGAACACGAGCAGTACTTC. Encoded protein: CASSLGALEHEQYF.

The V call is TRBV4-3, the J call TRBJ2-5, with D possibly called TRBD1 or TRBD2 (7 bases each). The germline CDR1 and CDR2 sequences are LGHNA and YSLEER. V was trimmed by 4 bases and J by 4 bases, leaving 19 bases between them. The CDR3 has 16 amino acids. The CDR3 DNA follows: TGCGCCAGCAGCCCCCAGGGGGGGGCGACAACAGAGACCCAGTACTTC. This sequence encodes CASSPQGGATTETQYF.